Only a few counts were recorded for the clone carrying this TCR beta chain. As yet, its antigen is unknown. The length of the CDR3 is 14 residues. Germline trimming cut 3 bases from V and 4 bases from J; bases unmatched to any gene: 5. Germline V lookup: CDR1 SQVTM, CDR2 ANQGSEA. The sample comes from a study of cytomegalovirus exposure and HLA in healthy donors. Overall study results and limits: Accurate prediction of HLA-A and HLA-B alleles (for most subjects) was reportedly achieved from TCR beta sequences. Researchers counted around 150 TCR beta chains as cytomegalovirus-associated. A later analysis showed HLA-associated TCR beta chains outstripping equally common others in clonal expansion.

PCR involved 60 Vbeta and 13 Jbeta primers. Method: immunoSEQ multiplex PCR; TCRdb's copy keeps in-frame clones and lacks some. The repertoire consists of around 230,000 clones, with almost 80% occurring once and the leading ten covering over 1.5%. The sequenced material came from PBMCs. This chain connects TRBV29-1 to TRBJ2-1; 8 bases fit TRBD2. The TCR originated in a male donor in good health and CMV-seronegative. CDR3 in DNA: TGCAGCGTTGATCGGGGGGGAGGATACAATGAGCAGTTCTTC. Translation: CSVDRGGGYNEQFF.